The text below deals with one T cell receptor (beta chain). These data are taken from a study of blood T cell repertoires in COVID-19. The V gene end was trimmed by 0 bases and the J gene end by 10 bases; junction bases not matched to a gene: 3. There are 16 residues in the CDR3. CDR1 is KGHSH and CDR2 is LQKENI in the germline V gene. Only in-frame clones appear in the TCRdb table, and some are missing; sequencing was by immunoSEQ multiplex PCR. The sample has 150,000 to 200,000 clones, approximately 90% seen once. This TCR was sampled from a man in his 70s with active or convalescent COVID-19. Sample: peripheral blood. The V gene is TRBV18, the J gene TRBJ2-1, with TRBD2 matching 16 bases. CDR3 amino acids: CASSPPGLAGGGEQFF. The CDR3, as DNA: TGTGCCAGCTCACCACCGGGACTAGCGGGGGGGGGCGAGCAGTTCTTC.